Presented here are 5 T cell receptor beta chains from one specimen sequenced in a study of T cells after yellow fever vaccination. MiXCR was run by TCRdb on the 5' RACE reads, yielding one entry per CDR3 protein. The table records 400,000 or so distinct CDR3 sequences, 11% of them present only once. The sequencing used PBMCs, collected on the day of the first yellow fever vaccination. The receptors derive from a man aged 18 to 29 who received the YFV17D yellow fever vaccine.

J is TRBJ2-2 and V is TRBV19; D may be TRBD1 or TRBD2 (5 bases each). In germline, CDR1 is LNHDA, CDR2 SQIVND (reference sequence). The CDR3 is 14 residues long. Trimming removed 6 bases at V and 3 bases at J, with 11 bases between. CDR3 protein: CASRFLGDTGELFF. The CDR3 DNA follows: TGTGCCAGTAGATTCCTGGGGGACACCGGGGAGCTGTTTTTT.

The chain employs TRBV5-1 and TRBJ1-3, with 7 bases matching TRBD1. Unmatched junction bases numbered 6, after V lost 0 bases and J lost 0 bases. CDR1 is SGHRS and CDR2 is YFSETQ in the germline V gene. The CDR3 consists of 17 residues. The CDR3 region is CASSLAWDRSSGNTIYF. The DNA for the CDR3 is TGCGCCAGCAGCTTGGCTTGGGACAGAAGCTCTGGAAACACCATATATTTT.

This clonotype has more than one count but fewer than ten. The V and J genes are TRBV6-1 and TRBJ1-5; TRBD1 might be the D (6 bases). The CDR3 covers 16 residues. The germline gives CDR1 MNHNS, CDR2 SASEGT. Trimming removed 5 bases from V and 5 bases from J, with 19 bases in between. The CDR3 protein is CASSPSLGGLHQPQHF. The CDR3 nucleotides are TGTGCCAGCAGTCCGTCATTAGGGGGGCTGCATCAGCCCCAGCATTTT.

This clonotype has more than one count but fewer than ten. V gene TRBV21-1 combines with J gene TRBJ2-7; the table calls TRBD1, which could not be checked here. TRBV21-1 has pseudogene status. The CDR3 is made up of 15 amino acids. The DNA of the CDR3 is TGTGCCAGCAGCAAGGCGGGGACAGCCACCTACGAGCAGTACGTC. Protein sequence: CASSKAGTATYEQYV.

A few counts support this clonotype. The gene calls are TRBV15 and TRBJ2-7; tentative D call: TRBD2 (5 bases). Germline V gene lookup returns CDR1 LNHNV and CDR2 YYDKDF (reference sequence). Trimming pared 0 bases from V and 3 bases from J, leaving 12 bases between. The CDR3 loop spans 15 amino acids. In nucleotides, the CDR3 is TGTGCCACCAGCAGAGATCTAAGAAGCGGCTACGAGCAGTACTTC. It encodes CATSRDLRSGYEQYF. The full variable domain, completed using reference TRBV15 and TRBJ2-7, is DAMVIQNPRYQVTQFGKPVTLSCSQTLNHNVMYWYQQKSSQAPKLLFHYYDKDFNNEADTPDNFQSRRPNTSFCFLDIRSPGLGDTAMYLCATSRDLRSGYEQYFGPGTRLTVT.